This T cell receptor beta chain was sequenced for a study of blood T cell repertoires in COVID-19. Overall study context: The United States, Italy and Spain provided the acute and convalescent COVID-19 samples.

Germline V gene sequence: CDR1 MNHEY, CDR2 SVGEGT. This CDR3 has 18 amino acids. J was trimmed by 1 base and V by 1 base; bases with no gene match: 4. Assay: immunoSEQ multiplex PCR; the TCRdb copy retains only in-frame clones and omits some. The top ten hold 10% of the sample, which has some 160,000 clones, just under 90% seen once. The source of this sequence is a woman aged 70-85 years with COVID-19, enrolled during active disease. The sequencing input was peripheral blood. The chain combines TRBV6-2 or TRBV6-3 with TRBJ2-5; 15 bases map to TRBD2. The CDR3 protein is CASSYLGLAGGPQETQYF. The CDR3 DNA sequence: TGTGCCAGCAGTTACTTAGGACTAGCGGGGGGGCCCCAAGAGACCCAGTACTTC.